The rows below give T cell receptor beta chains drawn from one sample of a study of T cells in Graves' hyperthyroidism and ophthalmopathy. TCRdb processed the multiplex PCR reads anew with MiXCR; each CDR3 protein has one entry. The sample holds about 420,000 distinct CDR3 sequences, 15% to 18% seen once. Sequencing input: blood. All receptors come from a woman aged 18-29 years with Graves' hyperthyroidism. Both conserved end residues are part of each CDR3. D genes are given only for firm matches. For some rows the clone size is stated as once, few or many, or as a class when expanded; others skip it.

abundance	v_gene	d_gene	j_gene	CDR3nt	CDR3aa
few	TRBV2	NA	TRBJ1-2	TGTGCCAGCAGTGAAATCGCCGGAGACTATGGCTACACCTTC	CASSEIAGDYGYTF
many	TRBV12-3/TRBV12-4	NA	TRBJ1-3	TGTGCCAGCAGTTTAGCCGGACATCAAGGAAACACCATATATTTT	CASSLAGHQGNTIYF
NA	TRBV28	TRBD1	TRBJ1-1	TGTGCCAGCAATGAAAAGCTTAGACAGGGTAGAACTGAAGCTTTCTTT	CASNEKLRQGRTEAFF
many	TRBV20-1	TRBD2	TRBJ2-1	TGCAGTGCTAGACTAATCCCGGGGACTAGACCCAATGAGCAGTTCTTC	CSARLIPGTRPNEQFF
once	TRBV5-1	NA	TRBJ2-2	TGCGCCAGCAGCCCCGGGGACTTTGGCGGGGAGCTGTTTTTT	CASSPGDFGGELFF
many	TRBV5-1	TRBD1	TRBJ1-1	TGCGCCAGCGGTGCGACAGGGGAGAACACTGAAGCTTTCTTT	CASGATGENTEAFF
many	TRBV5-5	NA	TRBJ2-7	TGTGCCAGCAGCTTCAGGGGAGGCACCTACGAGCAGTACTTC	CASSFRGGTYEQYF
NA	TRBV24-1	NA	TRBJ2-3	TGTGCCACCAGTGACGCGGCAGATACGCAGTATTTT	CATSDAADTQYF
NA	TRBV7-9	NA	TRBJ1-3	TGTGCCAGCAGTTCGACAGGTACGGCGTCGGGAAACACCATATATTTT	CASSSTGTASGNTIYF
NA	TRBV20-1	TRBD1	TRBJ1-2	TGCAGTGCTACCGTTGGACAGGGGAGGAACTATGGCTACACCTTC	CSATVGQGRNYGYTF
many	TRBV6-1	NA	TRBJ2-7	TGTGCCAGCAGATTATACAGGAACCCCAACGAGCAGTACTTC	CASRLYRNPNEQYF
NA	TRBV19	TRBD2	TRBJ2-1	TGTGCCAGTAGGGAACACGGGACTACCAATGAGCAGTTCTTC	CASREHGTTNEQFF
many	TRBV3-1	NA	TRBJ2-7	TGTGCCAGCAGTCGACCGACTAGACCCTACGAGCAGTACTTC	CASSRPTRPYEQYF
many	TRBV20-1	NA	TRBJ2-1	TGCAGTGCTATCTACAGGAACAATGAGCAGTTCTTC	CSAIYRNNEQFF
many	TRBV28	NA	TRBJ2-7	TGTGCCAGCAGTGCGGGACTGATGGCCTACGAGCAGTACTTC	CASSAGLMAYEQYF
few	TRBV20-1	NA	TRBJ1-5	TGCAGTGCTAGGGCCTTCGCGGGGGGCAATCAGCCCCAGCATTTT	CSARAFAGGNQPQHF
many	TRBV11-1	TRBD2	TRBJ2-5	TGTGCCAGCAGCATGAGCGGGGCCCGGGGGACCCAGTACTTC	CASSMSGARGTQYF
NA	TRBV15	NA	TRBJ1-3	TGTGCCACCAGCTCAGGCTCTGGAAACACCATATATTTT	CATSSGSGNTIYF
few	TRBV20-1	TRBD1	TRBJ2-3	TGCAGTGCTTGGGGACAGGGGCGAAGCACAGATACGCAGTATTTT	CSAWGQGRSTDTQYF
few	TRBV4-1	NA	TRBJ2-4	TGCGCCAGCAGCCAAGTTGGGATAGCCAAAAACATTCAGTACTTC	CASSQVGIAKNIQYF
few	TRBV7-6	TRBD2	TRBJ2-1	TGTGCCAGCAGCAGAAGAACGGGACTAGCGGGAGTTATTGAGCAGTTCTTC	CASSRRTGLAGVIEQFF
many	TRBV12-3/TRBV12-4	NA	TRBJ1-4	TGTGCCAGCAGTTTCACGTCAACTAATGAAAAACTGTTTTTT	CASSFTSTNEKLFF
medium-sized	TRBV4-1	NA	TRBJ1-2	TGCGCCAGCAGCTACAGCCTGGGTGGAGGAGCCACCCTCTATGGCTACACCTTC	CASSYSLGGGATLYGYTF
many	TRBV24-1	TRBD1	TRBJ2-1	TGTGCCACCAGTGCCTCCGGGACAGGGTCCTACAATGAGCAGTTCTTC	CATSASGTGSYNEQFF
many	TRBV3-1	NA	TRBJ2-1	TGTGCCAGCAGCCAAGAATATACGTACAATGAGCAGTTCTTC	CASSQEYTYNEQFF
NA	TRBV11-2	NA	TRBJ2-1	TGTGCCAGCAGCTCTCTCCGGGGGAGAAATGAGCAGTTCTTC	CASSSLRGRNEQFF
many	TRBV28	NA	TRBJ2-3	TGTGCCAGCAGTCACACCACCCGGGAGTTGAGGGATACGCAGTATTTT	CASSHTTRELRDTQYF
many	TRBV3-1	NA	TRBJ1-2	TGTGCCAGCAGCCAAGATCCAACAGGAGGGCACTATGGCTACACCTTC	CASSQDPTGGHYGYTF
many	TRBV6-2/TRBV6-3	NA	TRBJ2-7	TGTGCCAGCAGTTACCGACGGGACGAGCAGTACTTC	CASSYRRDEQYF
few	TRBV20-1	TRBD1	TRBJ2-1	TGCAGTGCCCCGCCGGGGGACAGGGGTTACAATGAGCAGTTCTTC	CSAPPGDRGYNEQFF
many	TRBV13	NA	TRBJ2-3	TGTGCCAGCAGCTTACTAGAACGGACAGCCCGGACGGACACAGATACGCAGTATTTT	CASSLLERTARTDTDTQYF
few	TRBV28	TRBD1	TRBJ1-2	TGTGCCAGCAGTCCGGGACAGTCGGATGGCTACACCTTC	CASSPGQSDGYTF
NA	TRBV18	NA	TRBJ2-1	TGTGCCAGCTCACCAGCGACAAACAATGAGCAGTTCTTC	CASSPATNNEQFF
many	TRBV12-3/TRBV12-4	NA	TRBJ1-5	TGTGCCAGCACTTCAGTTTTTGGACAGTATAGCAATCAGCCCCAGCATTTT	CASTSVFGQYSNQPQHF
NA	TRBV6-1	TRBD2	TRBJ2-1	TGTGCCAGCAGTGAAAAGGCGGGAGGGCCCTCCTACAATGAGCAGTTCTTC	CASSEKAGGPSYNEQFF
many	TRBV5-5	NA	TRBJ2-2	TGTGCCAGCCAGGCGGGCAGGGTCCCCGGGGAGCTGTTTTTT	CASQAGRVPGELFF
few	TRBV5-1	NA	TRBJ2-5	TGCGCCAGCCTGAGGGACATGGGCGAGACCCAGTACTTC	CASLRDMGETQYF
NA	TRBV12-3/TRBV12-4	NA	TRBJ1-6	TGTGCCAGCAGTTCTAATAATAATTCACCCCTCCACTTT	CASSSNNNSPLHF
NA	TRBV5-1	NA	TRBJ1-5	TGCGCCAGCAGCTTGGAGGCCATGGGATTGTTCAATCAGCCCCAGCATTTT	CASSLEAMGLFNQPQHF
many	TRBV2	NA	TRBJ2-1	TGTGCCAGCAGTGAGGGGGCCAATGAGCAGTTCTTC	CASSEGANEQFF
many	TRBV28	TRBD1	TRBJ2-6	TGTGCCAGCAGAACACAGGGGGCCGGGGCCAACGTCCTGACTTTC	CASRTQGAGANVLTF
NA	TRBV5-1	NA	TRBJ2-6	TGCGCCAGCAGCTTGGAGGTGGCCCCCGGGGCCAACGTCCTGACTTTC	CASSLEVAPGANVLTF
few	TRBV29-1	NA	TRBJ2-7	TGCAGCGTGGTGACAGGATCCTACGAGCAGTACTTC	CSVVTGSYEQYF
few	TRBV7-2	TRBD2	TRBJ2-4	TGTGCCAGCAGCCTCCAGTCGGGGGAGGGGACCAAAAACATTCAGTACTTC	CASSLQSGEGTKNIQYF
many	TRBV29-1	NA	TRBJ1-1	TGCAGCGGGGGACCACCGAACACTGAAGCTTTCTTT	CSGGPPNTEAFF
NA	TRBV6-2/TRBV6-3	NA	TRBJ2-1	TGTGCCAGCAGGACTGACGAGTTCCGCAATGAGCAGTTCTTC	CASRTDEFRNEQFF
NA	TRBV20-1	NA	TRBJ1-2	TGCAGTGCCAAGCTAGGGACCTATGGCTACACCTTC	CSAKLGTYGYTF
many	TRBV12-3/TRBV12-4	TRBD2	TRBJ2-1	TGTGCCAGCAGTCCATGGGCGACTAGCGGGGGGACGGATCACAGATTCTCCTACAATGAGCAGTTCTTC	CASSPWATSGGTDHRFSYNEQFF
NA	TRBV25-1	NA	TRBJ2-2	TGTGCCAGCACCCCAGGGGCGGCCGGGGAGCTGTTTTTT	CASTPGAAGELFF
few	TRBV18	NA	TRBJ2-5	TGTGCCAGCTCACCAAAAGGACCACCGCAAGAGACCCAGTACTTC	CASSPKGPPQETQYF
NA	TRBV19	NA	TRBJ1-6	TGTGCCAGTAGTCCTGACCGAAGCTCCTATAATTCACCCCTCCACTTT	CASSPDRSSYNSPLHF
many	TRBV7-9	NA	TRBJ2-2	TGTGCCAGCAGCTCCAAACAGGGGAACACCGGGGAGCTGTTTTTT	CASSSKQGNTGELFF
few	TRBV24-1	NA	TRBJ2-7	TGTGCCACCAGTGTTGGAGGGGAAGAGCAGTACTTC	CATSVGGEEQYF
few	TRBV3-1	NA	TRBJ2-7	TGTGCCAGCAGCCCCATGACGACCAGGGGAACCCTCTACGAGCAGTACTTC	CASSPMTTRGTLYEQYF
few	TRBV19	NA	TRBJ1-5	TGTGCCAGTAAAACCGGGACCAATCAGCCCCAGCATTTT	CASKTGTNQPQHF
many	TRBV18	NA	TRBJ2-5	TGTGCCAGCTCAGACTCCGCAGGGGAGACCCAGTACTTC	CASSDSAGETQYF
many	TRBV15	NA	TRBJ2-1	TGTGCCACCAGCCTGTACTCCTACAATGAGCAGTTCTTC	CATSLYSYNEQFF
few	TRBV6-1	TRBD2	TRBJ2-7	TGTGCCAGCAGACTCCCAGCGGGAGGTGGCGAGCAGTACTTC	CASRLPAGGGEQYF
many	TRBV29-1	TRBD1	TRBJ1-2	TGCAGCGTCGGGGACAGGGAGGCTGGCTACACCTTC	CSVGDREAGYTF
many	TRBV28	TRBD1	TRBJ2-7	TGTGCCACGGACATAACCCTCAGGCACAGGGGTTCCTACGAGCAGTACTTC	CATDITLRHRGSYEQYF